This T cell receptor (beta chain) came from a study of cytomegalovirus exposure and HLA in healthy donors. The study, taken as a whole, reports: The authors later linked a missense DCLRE1C variant to TCR beta V- and J-gene trimming. The study dropped some indistinguishable V segments, TRBV6-2 and TRBV6-3 among them. One later analysis reportedly identified an Asian-associated ancestry cluster that showed fewer N-insertions than the approximately 700-donor mean.

PCR used 60 Vbeta primers and 13 Jbeta primers. Source study methods: In a later analysis, 10 million to 11 million of 75 million to 85 million unique beta chains occurred in at least two donors. Assay used: immunoSEQ multiplex PCR; TCRdb lists only in-frame clones, some missing. V, J and clone size are taken as reported in that table, and D and trimming were inferred from the DNA itself. This table holds roughly 200,000 clones, 78% found once. The CDR3 totals 17 residues. CDR1 and CDR2 from the germline V gene are SGHDN and FVKESK. Of note for this clone: Its antigen is unknown.

The source is a female donor in good health and CMV-seronegative. The sequencing sample was made of PBMCs. The chain carries TRBV14 and TRBJ2-5; 9 nucleotides align to TRBD1. The DNA end is more similar to TRBJ2-7, so the J call may be wrong. The DNA for the CDR3 is TGTGCCAGCAGCCAAGGACTCGACAGGGGGTTTCCCTACGAGCAGTACTTC. It yields the protein CASSQGLDRGFPYEQYF.